This TCR beta chain was recovered during a study of blood T cells in healthy people across ages. Study-level information: Per two T cells, template switching captured roughly one barcoded beta molecule. Study findings and constraints: Across the age range, TCR beta diversity per million T cells fell in a roughly linear way.

V shed 5 bases, J shed 5 bases, and the junction held 5 bases outside the gene matches. CDR1 SEHNR and CDR2 FQNEAQ come from the germline V gene (reference sequence). The CDR3 is 13 residues long. Healthy Caucasians from Russia aged roughly 6 to 90 served as donors. The authors ran a second PCR of about 6 to 11 cycles using a sample-barcoded 5' primer and a J-beta primer mix. Sequencing of every sample gave 2.5 million or more CDR3-containing paired-end reads. MiXCR was run by TCRdb on the 5' RACE reads, yielding one entry per CDR3 protein. The sample consists of more than 1,000,000 distinct CDR3 sequences, approximately 26% of them appearing once. This clonotype was counted at least ten times. Antigen unknown. This same sample was also taken into another study, of T cells of mothers and their children.

The clonotype comes from a girl aged 2 to 10 in good health. Specimen: blood. The chain joins TRBV7-9 to TRBJ2-5; TRBD1 aligns across 7 bases. The CDR3 bases are TGTGCCAGCAGCCGTACAGGGGTGGAGACCCAGTACTTC. Its protein product is CASSRTGVETQYF.